This passage covers 31 T cell receptor beta chains from one sample sequenced in a study of regulatory T cells in long-lasting Graves disease. Specified time point: persistent/refractory GD, antithyroid drugs over 5 years with positive TRAb. The TCR library used RNA extracted from PBMCs. CDR3 regions were amplified by Arm-PCR using iRepertoire HTBI primers to build TCR beta libraries. TCRdb reanalysed the multiplex PCR reads using MiXCR and keeps one entry per CDR3 protein. Of about 470,000 distinct CDR3 sequences in the sample, around 20% are singletons; the top ten hold 6.5% to 10%. Sample: peripheral blood mononuclear cells (PBMCs), taken when the disease was refractory, from a patient treated with antithyroid drugs. All receptors derive from a female donor with Graves disease.

At least ten counts were recorded for this clonotype. The chain links TRBV9 to TRBJ1-4, with D perhaps TRBD1 (5 bases). The V gene lost 3 bases and the J gene lost 8 bases, with 17 bases spanning the gap. Germline V CDR1 and CDR2: SGDLS, YYNGEE. The CDR3 is made up of 15 amino acids. The chain's CDR3 is CASSEGTLGREKLFF. In DNA form, the CDR3 reads TGTGCCAGCAGCGAGGGGACCTTGGGCAGGGAAAAACTGTTTTTT.

This clonotype appeared a few times. The CDR3, as DNA: TGTGCCAGCAGCTTAGCGACAGAACCCGCAGAAGCTTTCTTT. It codes for CASSLATEPAEAFF. This chain uses TRBV7-2 with TRBJ1-1; D possibly corresponds to TRBD1 (5 bases). Trimming took 0 bases from V and 8 from J, leaving 13 bases between them. The CDR3 spans 14 residues. Germline V gene sequence: CDR1 SGHTA, CDR2 FQGNSA. Drawing the rest from reference TRBV7-2 and TRBJ1-1, the complete variable domain is GAGVSQSPSNKVTEKGKDVELRCDPISGHTALYWYRQSLGQGLEFLIYFQGNSAPDKSGLPSDRFSAERTGGSVSTLTIQRTQQEDSAVYLCASSLATEPAEAFFGQGTRLTVV.

This clonotype appeared many times. The V call is TRBV28, the J call TRBJ1-5, with 9 bases identical to TRBD1. The CDR3 covers 15 residues. The J segment lost 3 bases and the V segment lost 6 bases, leaving 6 bases of the junction unmatched. Germline CDR1 reads MDHEN; CDR2 reads SYDVKM. The DNA for the CDR3 is TGTGCCAGCAGGGACAGGGGTATCAACAATCAGCCCCAGCATTTT. It translates to CASRDRGINNQPQHF.

This clonotype was picked up many times. The chain joins TRBV28 to TRBJ2-7; D perhaps matches TRBD1 (6 bases). CDR1 MDHEN and CDR2 SYDVKM come from the germline V gene. V shed 7 bases and J shed 3 bases, with 13 bases lying between them. The CDR3 is 13 residues long. The DNA of the CDR3 is TGTGCCAGCAAACATACAGGGATCTACGAGCAGTACTTC. Its translation is CASKHTGIYEQYF.

This chain connects TRBV4-3 to TRBJ2-1; TRBD2 matches at 8 bases. After removal of 1 base from V and 7 bases from J, the junction contained 6 bases not matched to a gene. The germline CDR1 and CDR2 sequences are LGHNA and YSLEER. The CDR3 length is 15 residues. The CDR3 sequence is CASSQGSGIGNEQFF. CDR3 DNA: TGCGCCAGCAGCCAAGGTAGCGGGATCGGGAATGAGCAGTTCTTC.

This clonotype has more than one count but fewer than ten. CDR3 protein: CASSFGDRVFYGYTF. CDR3 nucleotide sequence: TGTGCCAGCAGCTTCGGGGACAGGGTTTTCTATGGCTACACCTTC. V is TRBV7-2 and J is TRBJ1-2, with 9 positions matching TRBD1. Looked up from germline, CDR1 is SGHTA and CDR2 is FQGNSA. J lost 4 bases, V lost 3 bases, and 6 bases had no gene match. The CDR3 has 15 amino acids.

There are many counts of this clonotype. The CDR3 sequence is CATSVDRDREYGYTF. CDR3 bases: TGTGCCACCAGCGTTGACCGGGACAGGGAGTATGGCTACACCTTC. This chain links TRBV15 with TRBJ1-2; 9 positions match TRBD1. Germline V gene sequence: CDR1 LNHNV, CDR2 YYDKDF (reference sequence). Trimming cost V 5 bases and J 5 bases; bases outside gene matches: 9. The length of the CDR3 is 15 residues. The complete variable domain, with remaining parts taken from reference TRBV15 and TRBJ1-2, reads DAMVIQNPRYQVTQFGKPVTLSCSQTLNHNVMYWYQQKSSQAPKLLFHYYDKDFNNEADTPDNFQSRRPNTSFCFLDIRSPGLGDTAMYLCATSVDRDREYGYTFGSGTRLTVV.

CDR3 nucleotides: TGTGCCAGCAGTTACCGTAGCGGGAGAGGAAATACGCAGTATTTT. This gives the protein CASSYRSGRGNTQYF. The chain joins TRBV6-2 or TRBV6-3 to TRBJ2-3; TRBD2 matches at 9 bases. CDR3 length: 15 amino acids. V was pared by 2 bases and J by 7 bases, with 7 bases of the junction left unmatched. The germline V gene has CDR1 MNHEY and CDR2 SVGEGT.

Many counts were recorded for this clonotype. V is TRBV19 and J is TRBJ2-7; unclear D gene. V lost 8 bases and J 2 bases, leaving 16 bases between the germline ends. Germline V gene sequence: CDR1 LNHDA, CDR2 SQIVND (reference sequence). The CDR3 spans 14 residues. The CDR3 spells CASGPAYGAYEQYF. DNA for the CDR3: TGTGCCAGTGGACCTGCGTATGGTGCCTACGAGCAGTACTTC.

This clonotype was detected ten times or more. The V gene is TRBV20-1, the J gene TRBJ1-1, with D uncertain. The CDR3 covers 13 residues. Between the trimmed V and J ends, which lost 3 bases and 5 bases, there was a span of 13 bases. The germline V gene encodes CDR1 DFQATT and CDR2 SNEGSKA (reference sequence). This CDR3 is CSASAGKWTEAFF. As DNA, the CDR3 is TGCAGTGCTAGTGCCGGAAAGTGGACTGAAGCTTTCTTT.

DNA for the CDR3: TGTGCCAGCGCCGCTTCCGGGACAGGGGGCTTCCGGCAGCCCCAGCATTTT. As protein: CASAASGTGGFRQPQHF. The chain carries TRBV7-9 and TRBJ1-5, with 12 bases identical to TRBD1. This CDR3 comprises 17 residues. Looked up from germline, CDR1 is SEHNR and CDR2 is FQNEAQ (reference sequence). J gave up 7 bases and V 8 bases, and 15 bases lay outside the gene matches.

The chain joins TRBV7-9 to TRBJ1-5, with TRBD1 identical over 9 bases. Per the germline V gene, CDR1 is SEHNR and CDR2 is FQNEAQ (reference sequence). This CDR3 region has 15 residues. Unmatched junction bases numbered 6, after V lost 5 bases and J lost 4 bases. Here the CDR3 DNA reads TGTGCCAGCAGCCAGAGCGGGACAGGGAATCAGCCCCAGCATTTT. Its protein is CASSQSGTGNQPQHF.

This clonotype has more than one count but fewer than ten. The rearrangement links TRBV7-2 to TRBJ1-3; weak D call: TRBD1 (5 bases). Trimming removed 3 bases at V and 0 bases at J, with 12 bases between. Germline assignment: CDR1 SGHTA and CDR2 FQGNSA. This CDR3 region has 16 residues. This CDR3 reads CASSLPGLISGNTIYF. The DNA for the CDR3 is TGTGCCAGCAGCTTGCCGGGACTGATCTCTGGAAACACCATATATTTT.

This chain uses TRBV3-1 with TRBJ1-1; 7 nucleotides match TRBD1. The CDR3 extends over 17 amino acids. With 2 bases clipped from V and 1 base from J, the junction kept 10 bases outside the gene matches. Germline values: CDR1 LGHDT, CDR2 YNNKEL (reference sequence). CDR3 coding DNA: TGTGCCAGCAGCCAAAGACAGACAGGGTCGGAGAACACTGAAGCTTTCTTT. Translation gives CASSQRQTGSENTEAFF.

V is TRBV28 and J is TRBJ2-7; 10 nucleotides line up with TRBD1. The CDR3 loop spans 16 amino acids. Losses at the gene ends were 7 bases for V and 4 bases for J; bases not matched to a gene: 13. The germline gives CDR1 MDHEN, CDR2 SYDVKM. CDR3 protein: CASNLYQGTGVYEQYF. In nucleotides, the CDR3 is TGTGCCAGCAATCTCTATCAGGGGACAGGGGTGTACGAGCAGTACTTC.

The chain recombines TRBV5-1 with TRBJ2-7; perhaps TRBD1 as D (5 bases). The length of the CDR3 is 14 residues. CDR1 SGHRS and CDR2 YFSETQ come from the germline V gene. V lost 4 bases and J lost 7, with 18 bases in between. The CDR3 nucleotides read TGCGCCAGCAGCCCCGATGATGGGGCGAATGAGCAGTACTTC. Protein: CASSPDDGANEQYF.

The V and J genes are TRBV9 and TRBJ2-2, with a weak D call TRBD1 (6 bases). V lost 0 bases to trimming and J lost 5 bases, with 14 bases between them. Per the germline V gene, CDR1 is SGDLS and CDR2 is YYNGEE. CDR3 size: 16 residues. The CDR3 DNA reads as TGTGCCAGCAGCGTAGATCGGCAGGGGAGAACCGGGGAGCTGTTTTTT. It specifies CASSVDRQGRTGELFF.

This clonotype showed up many times. This sequence joins TRBV30 and TRBJ1-1; D gene unclear. The germline V gene has CDR1 GTSNPN and CDR2 SVGIG (reference sequence). This CDR3 has 13 residues. V was trimmed by 3 bases and J by 1 base, leaving 9 bases between them. The CDR3 loop is CAWSATGNTEAFF. The CDR3 DNA is TGTGCCTGGAGCGCGACGGGGAACACTGAAGCTTTCTTT.

The genes are TRBV7-9 and TRBJ2-5; no reliable D call. CDR3 length: 13 amino acids. The germline V and J ends were trimmed by 3 bases and 1 base, with 6 bases remaining between them. Germline V lookup: CDR1 SEHNR, CDR2 FQNEAQ (reference sequence). In DNA form, the CDR3 reads TGTGCCAGCAGCTTTCAGTCCCAAGAGACCCAGTACTTC. Protein product: CASSFQSQETQYF.

This clonotype has a handful of counts. The chain links TRBV20-1 to TRBJ1-2, with D uncertain. The CDR3 runs to 12 residues. Germline assignment: CDR1 DFQATT and CDR2 SNEGSKA (reference sequence). Between the trimmed V and J ends, which lost 5 bases and 8 bases, there was a span of 15 bases. The CDR3 loop reads CSAPSSWGGYTF. The CDR3 DNA reads TGCAGTGCTCCCTCTTCTTGGGGAGGCTACACCTTC.

The V call is TRBV11-2, the J call TRBJ1-2; D uncertain. Germline CDR1 and CDR2: SGHAT and FQNNGV. Trimming shortened V by 5 bases and J by 7 bases, and 17 bases separated the two germline ends. There are 14 residues in the CDR3. The CDR3 coding sequence is TGTGCCAGCAGCCAGGAGGTTACAGTATCTGGCTACACCTTC. Protein sequence: CASSQEVTVSGYTF.

This clonotype has only a few counts. The V call is TRBV20-1, the J call TRBJ2-7, with TRBD2 matching 8 bases. After removal of 3 bases from V and 6 bases from J, the junction contained 10 bases not matched to a gene. The CDR3 has 14 residues. The germline gives CDR1 DFQATT, CDR2 SNEGSKA (reference sequence). In DNA form, the CDR3 reads TGCAGTGCTAGCTTAGCGGGACCAACCAGCGAGCAGTACTTC. This encodes CSASLAGPTSEQYF.

This clonotype appeared many times. V usage is TRBV12-3 or TRBV12-4 and J usage is TRBJ1-1; a possible D gene is TRBD1 (6 bases). V was trimmed by 3 bases and J by 0 bases, leaving 11 bases between them. The CDR3 has 15 residues. This CDR3 reads CASSLGGIMNTEAFF. CDR3 nucleotides: TGTGCCAGCAGTTTGGGGGGCATAATGAACACTGAAGCTTTCTTT.

The genes are TRBV18 and TRBJ2-7, with 9 bases identical to TRBD2. The CDR3 has 14 amino acids. V dropped 6 bases and J dropped 6; count of bases not matched to a gene: 9. Germline V gene sequence: CDR1 KGHSH, CDR2 LQKENI. This chain's CDR3 is CASSEGGGVIEQYF. The DNA of the CDR3 is TGTGCCAGCTCGGAAGGCGGGGGGGTTATCGAGCAGTACTTC.

In its sample, this clonotype was seen many times. This chain uses TRBV7-6 with TRBJ1-2, with D maybe TRBD1 (5 bases). The CDR3 contains 14 residues. V lost 1 base and J 8 bases, leaving 14 bases between the germline ends. The germline V gene encodes CDR1 SGHVS and CDR2 FNYEAQ. CDR3 sequence: CASSLEDRATGYTF. The DNA of the CDR3 is TGTGCCAGCAGCTTAGAAGACAGAGCCACGGGCTACACCTTC.

The rearrangement links TRBV5-6 to TRBJ2-7, with a possible D match to TRBD2 (6 bases). Germline CDR1 is SGHDT and CDR2 is YYEEEE. CDR3 size: 15 residues. Trimming pared 1 base from V and 1 base from J, leaving 12 bases between. The CDR3 sequence is CASSLWGEESYEQYF. The CDR3 coding sequence is TGTGCCAGCAGCTTGTGGGGGGAGGAATCCTACGAGCAGTACTTC.

The rearrangement links TRBV5-8 to TRBJ2-5; the match to TRBD2 covers 11 bases. V lost 2 bases and J lost 0; bases outside the gene matches: 3. The CDR3 is made up of 16 amino acids. CDR1 is SGHTS and CDR2 is YDEGEE in the germline V gene. CDR3 nucleotides: TGTGCCAGCAGCTTCCCGGGACTAGCGGACCAAGAGACCCAGTACTTC. It encodes CASSFPGLADQETQYF.

Only a few counts were recorded for this clonotype. The chain has TRBV5-1 and TRBJ2-2; possibly TRBD1 for D (6 bases). V gave up 0 bases and J gave up 0 bases, with 18 bases separating them. This CDR3 is 19 amino acids long. Germline values: CDR1 SGHRS, CDR2 YFSETQ. The CDR3 region is CASSLEEFWGQSNTGELFF. CDR3 in DNA: TGCGCCAGCAGCTTGGAGGAGTTCTGGGGACAATCGAACACCGGGGAGCTGTTTTTT.

The V call is TRBV12-3 or TRBV12-4, the J call TRBJ2-3, with no clear D. Trimming shortened V by 6 bases and J by 4 bases, and 14 bases separated the two germline ends. The CDR3 consists of 14 residues. CDR3 nucleotides: TGTGCCAGCAGACCCCCCAGGCTGGCAGATACGCAGTATTTT. It is translated as CASRPPRLADTQYF.

This clonotype was observed a handful of times. At one end, the junction sequence differs from germline, possibly due to a read error. The chain employs TRBV6-5 and TRBJ1-6; D is unresolved. CDR1 and CDR2 from the germline V gene are MNHEY and SVGAGI. The CDR3 covers 12 residues. CDR3 protein: CASSYLGSPPAF. CDR3 coding DNA: TGTGCCAGCAGTTATTTGGGTTCCCCCCCGGCCTTT.

This chain uses TRBV7-9 with TRBJ2-7; 9 nucleotides line up with TRBD1. The germline CDR1 and CDR2 sequences are SEHNR and FQNEAQ (reference sequence). The CDR3 runs to 16 residues. J lost 4 bases, V lost 4 bases, and 11 bases had no gene match. The CDR3 loop reads CASSSSPGQGSYEQYF. CDR3 sequence (DNA): TGTGCCAGCAGCTCCTCACCGGGACAGGGTTCTTACGAGCAGTACTTC.